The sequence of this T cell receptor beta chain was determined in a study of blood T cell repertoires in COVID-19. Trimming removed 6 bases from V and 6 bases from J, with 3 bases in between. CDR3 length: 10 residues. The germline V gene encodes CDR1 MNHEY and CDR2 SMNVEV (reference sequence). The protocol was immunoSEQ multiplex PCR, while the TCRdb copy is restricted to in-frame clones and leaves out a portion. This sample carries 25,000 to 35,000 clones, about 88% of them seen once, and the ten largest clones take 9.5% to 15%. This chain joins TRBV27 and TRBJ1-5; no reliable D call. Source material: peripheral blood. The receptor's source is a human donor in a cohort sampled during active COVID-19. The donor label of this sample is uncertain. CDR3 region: CASSRQPQHF. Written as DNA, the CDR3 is TGTGCCAGCAGCCGTCAGCCCCAGCATTTT.